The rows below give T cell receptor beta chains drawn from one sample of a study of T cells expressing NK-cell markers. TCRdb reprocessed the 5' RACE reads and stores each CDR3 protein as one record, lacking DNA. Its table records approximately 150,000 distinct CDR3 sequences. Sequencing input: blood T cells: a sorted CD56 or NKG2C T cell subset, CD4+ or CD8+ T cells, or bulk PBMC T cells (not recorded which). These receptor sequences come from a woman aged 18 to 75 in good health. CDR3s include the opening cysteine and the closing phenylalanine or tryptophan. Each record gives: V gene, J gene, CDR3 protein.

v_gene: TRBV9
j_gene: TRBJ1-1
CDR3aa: CASSSTQGYTEAFF

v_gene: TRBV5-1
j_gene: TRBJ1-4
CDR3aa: CASHSGANEKLFF

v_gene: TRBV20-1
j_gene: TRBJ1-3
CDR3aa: CSARDATSSGNTIYF

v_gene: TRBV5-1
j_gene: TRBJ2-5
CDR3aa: CASSLVGDIQETQYF

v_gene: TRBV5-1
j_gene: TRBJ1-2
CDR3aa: CASSFLPGVNYGYTF

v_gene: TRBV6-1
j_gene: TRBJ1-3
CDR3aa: CASITGNTIYF

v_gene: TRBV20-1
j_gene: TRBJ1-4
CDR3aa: CSARDETGDEKLFF

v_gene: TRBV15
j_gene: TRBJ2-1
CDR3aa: CATSREAGGPYNEQFF

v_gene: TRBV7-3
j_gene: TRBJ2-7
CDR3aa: CASSPGQAPGEQYF

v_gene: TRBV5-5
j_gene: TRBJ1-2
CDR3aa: CASSFLGTANYGYTF

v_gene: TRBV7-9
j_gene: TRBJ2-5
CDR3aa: CASSSPGAETQYF

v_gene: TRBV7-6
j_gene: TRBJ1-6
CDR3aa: CASSPQTGNNSPLHF

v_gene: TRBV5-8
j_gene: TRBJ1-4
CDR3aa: CASSFRRRGLEKLFF

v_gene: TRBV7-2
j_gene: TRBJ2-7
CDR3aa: CASSSKAGNSYEQYF

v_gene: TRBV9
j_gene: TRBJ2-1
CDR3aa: CASSPTSGISNNEQFF

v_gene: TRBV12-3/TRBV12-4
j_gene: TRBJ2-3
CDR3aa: CASSFRLTTDTQYF

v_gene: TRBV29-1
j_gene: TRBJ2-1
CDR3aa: CSVDKGLRYNEQFF

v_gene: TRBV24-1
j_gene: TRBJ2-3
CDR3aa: CATSDLERGQDTQYF

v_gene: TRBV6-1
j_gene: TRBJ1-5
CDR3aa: CASSAGTGVQPQHF

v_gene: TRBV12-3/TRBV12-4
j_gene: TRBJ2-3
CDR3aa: CASSLMRRADTQYF

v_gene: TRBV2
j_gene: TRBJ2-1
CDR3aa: CASSPQGLLYNEQFF

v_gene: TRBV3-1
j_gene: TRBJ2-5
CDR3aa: CASSQARDQETQYF

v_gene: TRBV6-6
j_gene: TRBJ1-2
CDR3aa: CASIHDRGGGYTF

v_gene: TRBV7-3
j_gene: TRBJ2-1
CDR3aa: CASSFLSGRFGEQFF

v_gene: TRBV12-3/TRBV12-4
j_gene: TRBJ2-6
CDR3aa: CASSLRAAGANVLTF

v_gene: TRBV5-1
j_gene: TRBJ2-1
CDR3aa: CASSLMAGLYNEQFF

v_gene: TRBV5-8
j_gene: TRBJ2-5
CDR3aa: CASSREIDETQYF

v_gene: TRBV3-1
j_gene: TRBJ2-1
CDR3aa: CASSQGVAILYNEQFF

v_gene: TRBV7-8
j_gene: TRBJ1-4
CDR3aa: CASSPRRRASTNEKLFF

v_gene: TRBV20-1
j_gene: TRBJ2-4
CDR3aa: CSARESGKNIQYF

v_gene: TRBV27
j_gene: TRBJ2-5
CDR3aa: CASRFTLSETQYF

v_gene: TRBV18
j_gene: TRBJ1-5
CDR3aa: CASSQWTGINQPQHF

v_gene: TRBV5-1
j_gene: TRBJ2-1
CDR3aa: CASSLGLAGGDNEQFF

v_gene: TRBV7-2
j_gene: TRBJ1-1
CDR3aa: CASSPRQFRTEAFF

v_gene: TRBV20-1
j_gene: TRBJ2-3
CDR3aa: CSARRGRGTDTQYF

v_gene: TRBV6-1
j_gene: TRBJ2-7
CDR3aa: CASSDKGRVGFYEQYF

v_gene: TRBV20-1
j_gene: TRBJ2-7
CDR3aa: CSASSRREQYF

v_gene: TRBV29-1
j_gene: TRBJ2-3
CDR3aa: CSVEDRLAGQTDTQYF

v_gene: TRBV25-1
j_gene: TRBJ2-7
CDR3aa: CASSAAGASYEQYF